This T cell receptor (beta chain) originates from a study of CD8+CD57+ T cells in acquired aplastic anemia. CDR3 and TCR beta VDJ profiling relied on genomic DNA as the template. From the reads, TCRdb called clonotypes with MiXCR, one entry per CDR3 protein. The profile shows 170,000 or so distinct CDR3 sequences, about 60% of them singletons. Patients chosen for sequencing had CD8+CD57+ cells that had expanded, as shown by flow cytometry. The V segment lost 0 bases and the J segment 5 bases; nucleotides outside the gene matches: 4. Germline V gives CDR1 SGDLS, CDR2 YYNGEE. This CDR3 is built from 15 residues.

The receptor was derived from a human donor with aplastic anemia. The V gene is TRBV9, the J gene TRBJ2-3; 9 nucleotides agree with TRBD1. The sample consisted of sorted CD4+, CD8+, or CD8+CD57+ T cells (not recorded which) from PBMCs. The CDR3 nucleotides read TGTGCCAGCAGCGTAGGGATGACAGGGGGAGATACGCAGTATTTT. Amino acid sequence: CASSVGMTGGDTQYF.